This is a list of T cell receptor beta chains from one sample in a study of cytomegalovirus exposure and HLA in healthy donors. The protocol was immunoSEQ multiplex PCR, while the TCRdb copy is restricted to in-frame clones and leaves out a portion. This repertoire shows about 150,000 clones, about three quarters found once; its top ten account for under 1.5%. Source material: PBMCs. The receptors stem from a man aged 18 to 35 in good health and CMV-seronegative. Both conserved end residues are part of each CDR3. Each record gives: D gene, J gene, clone size, V gene, CDR3 DNA, CDR3 protein. A D gene is named only where the DNA matches it firmly. The size of a clone is reported for some rows only, either as once, few or many, or as a class for expanded clones.

TRBD1	TRBJ1-2	-	TRBV6-1	TGTGCCAGCAGGACCACAGGGGAGGTTGGCTACACCTTC	CASRTTGEVGYTF
-	TRBJ2-5	-	TRBV7-2	TGTGCCAGCAGCTTAGCGGCTAGCGAGACCCAGTACTTC	CASSLAASETQYF
TRBD2	TRBJ2-7	few	TRBV19	TGTGCCAGTAGTATAGAGACAGCGGGAGACCACGAGCAGTACTTC	CASSIETAGDHEQYF
-	TRBJ2-4	-	TRBV6-5	TGTGCCAGCACAGGGAACCGGATGAACATTCAGTACTTC	CASTGNRMNIQYF
-	TRBJ1-2	-	TRBV5-1	TGCGCCAGCAGCTGGGGAGGTGAGGGGGGCTACACCTTC	CASSWGGEGGYTF
-	TRBJ2-3	-	TRBV14	TGTGCCAGCAGCCCTAGAAGGGATAGCGTACGTAGCACAGATACGCAGTATTTT	CASSPRRDSVRSTDTQYF
TRBD2	TRBJ2-7	-	TRBV15	TGTGCCACCAACCAGGGATTCAGCGGGAGTCAAGGCGAGCAGTACTTC	CATNQGFSGSQGEQYF
-	TRBJ1-3	-	TRBV6-1	TGTGCCAGCAGTGAAGTCCAGGGGTTCTCTGGAAACACCATATATTTT	CASSEVQGFSGNTIYF
TRBD1	TRBJ2-1	once	TRBV28	TGTGCCAGCAGTTGGACGGGACAGGGGCAGGATGAGCAGTTCTTC	CASSWTGQGQDEQFF
TRBD1	TRBJ1-3	few	TRBV27	TGTGCCAGCAGTCGAACAGGGGTTGCTGGAAACACCATATATTTT	CASSRTGVAGNTIYF
TRBD1	TRBJ1-2	-	TRBV6-1	TGTGCCAGCAGAGTACAGGGGGGAGGTGGCTACACCTTC	CASRVQGGGGYTF
-	TRBJ2-7	-	TRBV25-1	TGTGCCAGCAGTGAAGTTCAGGGCTTATCCTACGAGCAGTACTTC	CASSEVQGLSYEQYF
TRBD1	TRBJ1-1	-	TRBV7-2	TGTGCCAGCAGCTTCAAGCAGGGGGCGCTTCGTGAAGCTTTCTTT	CASSFKQGALREAFF
-	TRBJ2-3	-	TRBV2	TGTGCCAGCAGTGAAGAGCGGGATACGCAGTATTTT	CASSEERDTQYF
TRBD2	TRBJ2-1	-	TRBV27	TGTGCCAGCATCACCAAGGGACTAGCGGGAGGTCGAAATGAGCAGTTCTTC	CASITKGLAGGRNEQFF
TRBD2	TRBJ2-7	-	TRBV5-1	TGCGCCAGCAGCTTAGCGGGAGGGCCATACGAGCAGTACTTC	CASSLAGGPYEQYF
TRBD2	TRBJ2-1	few	TRBV5-6	TGTGCCAGCAGCGGGACTAGCGGGTCCCTTAATGAGCAGTTCTTC	CASSGTSGSLNEQFF
-	TRBJ1-1	-	TRBV10-3	TGTGCCATCGGAAACAGGGATACTGAAGCTTTCTTT	CAIGNRDTEAFF
TRBD1	TRBJ2-3	-	TRBV14	TGTGCCAGCAGCCAAGACAGAAACCCGGGACAGGGTAGGACAGATACGCAGTATTTT	CASSQDRNPGQGRTDTQYF
-	TRBJ1-1	-	TRBV5-6	TGTGCCAGCAGCCCAACCCAGGTCCCCCGTGACACTGAAGCTTTCTTT	CASSPTQVPRDTEAFF
-	TRBJ1-1	-	TRBV6-6	TGTGCCAGCAACCCGGCCCCGGGGGCTGAAGCTTTCTTT	CASNPAPGAEAFF
-	TRBJ2-3	-	TRBV27	TGTGCCAGCATTGTGGTCTCGGAGGGGACAGATACGCAGTATTTT	CASIVVSEGTDTQYF
-	TRBJ2-7	-	TRBV9	TGTGCCAGCAGCCCCGGGTCGGTCGAGCAGTACTTC	CASSPGSVEQYF
TRBD2	TRBJ2-5	-	TRBV6-5	TGTGCCAGCAGTTACTCGGCTAGCGGCCAAGAGACCCAGTACTTC	CASSYSASGQETQYF
-	TRBJ1-5	few	TRBV7-8	TGTGCCAGCAGCTCCCAAGGGGGGGGAGCGGGTCAGCCCCAGCATTTT	CASSSQGGGAGQPQHF
-	TRBJ2-1	-	TRBV6-5	TGTGCCAGCACTCAAGGGGAGGCGGTGGGTAATGAGCAGTTCTTC	CASTQGEAVGNEQFF
-	TRBJ2-1	-	TRBV11-2	TGTGCCAGCAGCCCCAGAAGCTCCTACAATGAGCAGTTCTTC	CASSPRSSYNEQFF
-	TRBJ1-1	-	TRBV30	TGTGCCTTGGACTTCACTGAAGCTTTCTTT	CALDFTEAFF
TRBD1	TRBJ2-2	-	TRBV7-8	TGTGCCAGCAGCCGAGACAGGGGGGCGACCGGGGAGCTGTTTTTT	CASSRDRGATGELFF
-	TRBJ2-1	few	TRBV10-3	TGTGCCATCAGTGAGTCGGAGGGGACAGTTCGTGAGCAGTTCTTC	CAISESEGTVREQFF
TRBD1	TRBJ1-2	-	TRBV29-1	TGCAGCGGAATTCGGGACAGGGAATCTGGCTACACCTTC	CSGIRDRESGYTF
-	TRBJ1-2	-	TRBV12-5	TGTGCTAGTGGTTTGGCAAGGGGTGACTATGGCTACACCTTC	CASGLARGDYGYTF
-	TRBJ2-7	-	TRBV30	TGTGCCTGGGGGGGGTGGGGCCTTTACGAGCAGTACTTC	CAWGGWGLYEQYF
-	TRBJ2-7	-	TRBV19	TGTGCCAGTAGTATGCAGGCTGGCAGCTACGAGCAGTACTTC	CASSMQAGSYEQYF
-	TRBJ2-7	-	TRBV7-4	TGTGCCAGCAGCCCCTCCGCAGGGGGGTACTACGAGCAGTACTTC	CASSPSAGGYYEQYF
TRBD1	TRBJ1-1	-	TRBV4-3	TGCGCCAGCAGCCAACTCGGCCAGGGGGAAGGCACTGAAGCTTTCTTT	CASSQLGQGEGTEAFF
TRBD2	TRBJ2-6	-	TRBV4-3	TGCGCCAGCAGCTACGTACCCGCGGGGGGGTACTCTGGGGCCAACGTCCTGACTTTC	CASSYVPAGGYSGANVLTF
TRBD1	TRBJ2-4	-	TRBV2	TGTGCCGGACAACAGGGGGCGAGCGCCAAAAACATTCAGTACTTC	CAGQQGASAKNIQYF
TRBD2	TRBJ2-1	-	TRBV30	TGTGCCTTCGCCGGACTAGCGTATTCCTACAATGAGCAGTTCTTC	CAFAGLAYSYNEQFF
-	TRBJ1-2	-	TRBV7-9	TGTGCCAGCAGCTTTGGAAGCAGGGATCCTAACTCTAACTATGGCTACACCTTC	CASSFGSRDPNSNYGYTF
-	TRBJ1-3	-	TRBV6-5	TGTGCCAGCAGTTACTCGGGGGACTACTCTGGAAACACCATATATTTT	CASSYSGDYSGNTIYF
-	TRBJ1-2	-	TRBV6-5	TGTGCCAGCAGTTACTCGAAGGGGGGCTACACCTTC	CASSYSKGGYTF
-	TRBJ2-7	-	TRBV9	TGTGCCAGCAGCATGGGGGGGGCTAGGGCCTACGAGCAGTACTTC	CASSMGGARAYEQYF
-	TRBJ2-3	-	TRBV13	TGTGCCAGCAGCTTCCTCCGGGACTCCCATACGCAGTATTTT	CASSFLRDSHTQYF
TRBD1	TRBJ1-2	-	TRBV19	TGTGCCAGTAGAGGCCCGGGACAGCAAAGGGGCTACACCTTC	CASRGPGQQRGYTF
TRBD1	TRBJ2-2	-	TRBV19	TGTGCCAGTAGTCTCCCGGGACAGGGGAACACCGGGGAGCTGTTTTTT	CASSLPGQGNTGELFF
-	TRBJ2-5	-	TRBV19	TGTGCCAGTAGTGCTAGCTTCGCCCAAGAGACCCAGTACTTC	CASSASFAQETQYF
TRBD1	TRBJ2-1	-	TRBV9	TGTGCCAGCAGCGCTGGGCAACGGGACAGGGCAAACAATGAGCAGTTCTTC	CASSAGQRDRANNEQFF
-	TRBJ2-2	-	TRBV5-4	TGTGCCAGCAGCTTGTCGAGAGACACCGGGGAGCTGTTTTTT	CASSLSRDTGELFF
-	TRBJ1-1	-	TRBV13	TGTGCCAGCAGCAGACAGGACAGTACCCAGAGGTTT	CASSRQDSTQRF
TRBD2	TRBJ2-7	once	TRBV25-1	TGTGCCAGCAGTAAGCGGGAGACCGAGCAGTACTTC	CASSKRETEQYF
TRBD1	TRBJ1-1	few	TRBV19	TGTGCCAGTAGCCAGGGGGCGGACACTGAAGCTTTCTTT	CASSQGADTEAFF
-	TRBJ2-7	few	TRBV13	TGTGCCAGCAGCTTAGCCGGGAATGCGCAGTACTTC	CASSLAGNAQYF
-	TRBJ1-2	-	TRBV6-1	TGTGCCAGCAGTGAAGGGGCGTATGGCTACACCTTC	CASSEGAYGYTF
TRBD2	TRBJ2-1	-	TRBV23-1	TGCGCCAGCAGTCCCTACAGCGGGATATGGAATGAGCAGTTCTTC	CASSPYSGIWNEQFF
TRBD2	TRBJ2-1	once	TRBV11-3	TGTGCCAGCAGCATCGGACTAGCGGGAGACAATGAGCAGTTCTTC	CASSIGLAGDNEQFF
TRBD1	TRBJ1-2	-	TRBV9	TGTGCCAGCAGTGAGACAGGGGCCTTGGGGTTCGACGGCTACACCTTC	CASSETGALGFDGYTF